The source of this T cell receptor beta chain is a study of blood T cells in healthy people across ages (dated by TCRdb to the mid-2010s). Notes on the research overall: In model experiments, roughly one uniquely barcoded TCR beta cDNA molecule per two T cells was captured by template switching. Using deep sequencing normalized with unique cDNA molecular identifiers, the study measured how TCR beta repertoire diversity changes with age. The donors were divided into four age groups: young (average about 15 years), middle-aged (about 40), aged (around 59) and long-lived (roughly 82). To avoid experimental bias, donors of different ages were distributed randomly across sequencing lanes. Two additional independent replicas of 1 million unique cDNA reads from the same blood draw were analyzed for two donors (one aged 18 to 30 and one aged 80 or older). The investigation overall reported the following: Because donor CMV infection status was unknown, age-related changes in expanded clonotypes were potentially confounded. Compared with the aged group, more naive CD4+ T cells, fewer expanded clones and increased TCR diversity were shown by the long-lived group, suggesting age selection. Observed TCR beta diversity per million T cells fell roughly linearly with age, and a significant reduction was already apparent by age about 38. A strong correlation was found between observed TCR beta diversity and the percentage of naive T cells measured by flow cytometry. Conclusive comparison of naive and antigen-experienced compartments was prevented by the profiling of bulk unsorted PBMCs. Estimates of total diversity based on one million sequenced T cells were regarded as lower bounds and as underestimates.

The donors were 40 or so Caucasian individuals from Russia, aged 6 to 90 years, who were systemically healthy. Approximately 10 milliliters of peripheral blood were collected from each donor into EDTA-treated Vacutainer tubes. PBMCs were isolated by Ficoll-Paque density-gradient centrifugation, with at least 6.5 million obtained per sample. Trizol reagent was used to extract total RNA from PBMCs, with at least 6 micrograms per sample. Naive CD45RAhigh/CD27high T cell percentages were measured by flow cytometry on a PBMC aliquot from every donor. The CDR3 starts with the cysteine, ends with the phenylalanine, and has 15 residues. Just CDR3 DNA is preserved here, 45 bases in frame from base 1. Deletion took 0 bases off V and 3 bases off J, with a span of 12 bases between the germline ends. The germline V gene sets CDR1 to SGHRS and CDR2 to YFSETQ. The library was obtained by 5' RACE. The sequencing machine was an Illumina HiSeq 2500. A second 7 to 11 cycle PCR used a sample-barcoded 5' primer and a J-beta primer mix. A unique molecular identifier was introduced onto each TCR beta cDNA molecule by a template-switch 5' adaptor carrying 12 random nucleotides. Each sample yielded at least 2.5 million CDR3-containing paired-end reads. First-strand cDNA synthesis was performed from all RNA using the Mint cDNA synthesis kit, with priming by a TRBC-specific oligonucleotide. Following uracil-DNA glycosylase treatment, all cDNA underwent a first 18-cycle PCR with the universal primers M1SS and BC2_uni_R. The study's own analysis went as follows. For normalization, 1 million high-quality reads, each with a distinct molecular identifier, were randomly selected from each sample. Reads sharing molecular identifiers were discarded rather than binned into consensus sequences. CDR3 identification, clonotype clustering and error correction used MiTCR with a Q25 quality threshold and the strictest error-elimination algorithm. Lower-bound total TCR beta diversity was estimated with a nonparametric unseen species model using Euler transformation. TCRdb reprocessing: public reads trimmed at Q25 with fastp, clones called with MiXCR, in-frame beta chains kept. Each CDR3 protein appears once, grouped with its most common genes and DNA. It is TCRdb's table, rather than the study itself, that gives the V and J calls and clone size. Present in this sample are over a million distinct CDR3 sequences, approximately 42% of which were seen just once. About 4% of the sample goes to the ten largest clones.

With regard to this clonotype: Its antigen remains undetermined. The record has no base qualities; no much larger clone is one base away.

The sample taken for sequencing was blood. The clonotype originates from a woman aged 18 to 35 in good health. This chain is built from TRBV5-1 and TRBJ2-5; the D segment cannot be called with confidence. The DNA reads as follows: TGCGCCAGCAGCTTGGGGGTGGGGATTGAAGAGACCCAGTACTTC. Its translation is CASSLGVGIEETQYF.